These 19 T cell receptor beta chains share one sample of origin, sequenced in a study of T cell repertoires in cytomegalovirus infection (dated by TCRdb to the late 2010s). Their specific antigens are unknown. Instrument used: Illumina HiSeq 1500. TCRdb applied fastp at Q25 and MiXCR to the public reads, then kept only in-frame beta chains. CDR3 protein sequences are deduplicated, and each keeps its most common genes and DNA. A total of approximately 340,000 distinct CDR3 sequences appear in this sample, under 35% of them only once. Around 19% of the sample is in the top ten clones. This sample's treatment or condition label indicates: in vitro stimulation with specific CMV peptide epitopes to enrich CMV-specific T cells. Sequenced here: cultured PBMCs, sampled from culture after CMV antigen stimulation. These receptors originate from a human donor in good health (CMV status not recorded). Some clones in this sample may be carry-over from other donors' samples.

The CDR3 loop is CASSYPGRGPYEQYF. CDR3 coding DNA: TGTGCCAGCAGCTACCCTGGCAGGGGTCCCTACGAGCAGTACTTC. The chain has TRBV7-9 and TRBJ2-7, with D tentatively TRBD1 (6 bases). Per the germline V gene, CDR1 is SEHNR and CDR2 is FQNEAQ (reference sequence). The V and J ends lost 4 bases and 2 bases respectively, with 15 bases between them. The CDR3 covers 15 residues.

This chain connects TRBV6-1 to TRBJ2-3; TRBD1 might be the D (6 bases). Deletions cut 5 bases from V and 2 bases from J, with 14 bases between. This CDR3 is built from 15 residues. The germline gives CDR1 MNHNS, CDR2 SASEGT. CDR3 residues: CASSPRDTSTDTQYF. Written as DNA, the CDR3 is TGTGCCAGCAGTCCACGGGACACCTCCACAGATACGCAGTATTTT.

The gene calls are TRBV7-2 and TRBJ2-5; D is uncertain. Per the germline V gene, CDR1 is SGHTA and CDR2 is FQGNSA. V lost 3 bases and J 4 bases, leaving 12 bases between the germline ends. CDR3 length: 14 residues. CDR3: CASSFARSRETQYF. CDR3 in DNA: TGTGCCAGCAGCTTCGCTAGGAGTCGAGAGACCCAGTACTTC.

The chain couples TRBV25-1 to TRBJ1-4; 8 bases match TRBD1. The CDR3 is 15 residues long. V trimming: 1 base; J trimming: 8 bases; junction bases outside the gene matches: 6. Germline CDR1 MGHDK, CDR2 SYGVNS. CDR3 sequence reads: CASSELAGGSEKLFF. DNA for the CDR3: TGTGCCAGCAGTGAATTGGCAGGGGGCAGCGAAAAACTGTTTTTT.

This clonotype was detected many times. The chain carries TRBV11-2 and TRBJ2-1; TRBD2 agrees at 12 bases. CDR1 is SGHAT and CDR2 is FQNNGV in the germline V gene. With V trimmed by 6 bases and J by 10 bases, 13 bases remained unmatched. This CDR3 spans 16 amino acids. CDR3 sequence reads: CASSSRTSGKLREQFF. The CDR3 DNA is TGTGCCAGCAGTTCCCGGACTAGCGGGAAATTGAGGGAGCAGTTCTTC.

This clonotype appeared a few times. The CDR3 spells CASSFEAGGSTDTQYF. The CDR3 DNA sequence: TGTGCCAGCAGCTTCGAGGCGGGGGGGAGCACAGATACGCAGTATTTT. This sequence joins TRBV7-8 and TRBJ2-3; 9 nucleotides line up with TRBD2. J was trimmed by 0 bases and V by 3 bases; bases with no gene match: 4. CDR1 is SGHVS, CDR2 FQNEAQ, per germline. The CDR3 length is 16 residues.

V usage is TRBV12-3 or TRBV12-4 and J usage is TRBJ1-4, with 7 bases aligning to TRBD1. The CDR3 spans 15 residues. After removal of 5 bases from V and 7 bases from J, the junction contained 10 bases not matched to a gene. In nucleotides, the CDR3 is TGTGCCAGCAGTCCCCAGGGGGGGCTGGGTGAAAAACTGTTTTTT. Protein product: CASSPQGGLGEKLFF.

This sequence joins TRBV6-6 and TRBJ2-2; possible D gene TRBD1, 5 bases. Germline V gene lookup returns CDR1 MNHNY and CDR2 SVGAGI (reference sequence). Trimming pared 5 bases from V and 4 bases from J, leaving 14 bases between. CDR3 length equals 15 residues. The CDR3 region is CASSAVQGRTGELFF. The CDR3 DNA reads TGTGCCAGCAGTGCGGTCCAGGGTCGCACCGGGGAGCTGTTTTTT.

This clonotype was picked up a small number of times. This chain joins TRBV9 and TRBJ2-7; 9 positions agree with TRBD1. This CDR3 has 15 residues. Germline CDR1 and CDR2: SGDLS and YYNGEE. J was trimmed by 2 bases and V by 0 bases; bases with no gene match: 3. CDR3 DNA: TGTGCCAGCAGCGTAGCGGGACAGGGACCCTACGAGCAGTACTTC. Protein product: CASSVAGQGPYEQYF.

The sample holds many counts of this clonotype. The chain links TRBV4-1 to TRBJ2-1, with D hard to call. This CDR3 contains 14 residues. Germline CDR1 MGHRA, CDR2 YSYEKL. V was clipped by 4 bases and J by 10 bases, with 17 bases between them. The chain's CDR3 is CASSLNLARSEQFF. The CDR3 DNA reads as TGCGCCAGCAGCCTGAATCTGGCGAGATCGGAGCAGTTCTTC.

This clonotype has more than one count but fewer than ten. The rearrangement links TRBV6-1 to TRBJ2-2; D is undetermined. From germline, CDR1 is MNHNS and CDR2 SASEGT. This CDR3 contains 14 residues. The V end lost 8 bases, the J end lost 3 bases, and 13 bases lay between the germline ends. Here the CDR3 reads CASGILVDTGELFF. In nucleotides, the CDR3 is TGTGCCAGCGGGATCTTGGTAGACACCGGGGAGCTGTTTTTT.

The chain couples TRBV30 to TRBJ1-1; maybe TRBD1 (5 bases). Trimming took 2 bases from V and 0 from J, leaving 10 bases between them. Germline assignment: CDR1 GTSNPN and CDR2 SVGIG (reference sequence). The CDR3 has 14 amino acids. The CDR3 here is CAWSIRDVNTEAFF. In DNA, the CDR3 is TGTGCCTGGAGTATCAGGGACGTGAACACTGAAGCTTTCTTT.

This clonotype came up a few times. The chain links TRBV28 to TRBJ1-5, with TRBD1 as a possible D gene (5 bases). CDR1 is MDHEN and CDR2 is SYDVKM in the germline V gene. This CDR3 contains 14 residues. The V end was cut by 5 bases, the J end by 12 bases, with 20 bases between. In nucleotides, the CDR3 is TGTGCCAGCAGTCTCTCCCCCGGTGGACACAGCCAGCATTTT. It is translated as CASSLSPGGHSQHF. The full variable domain, completed using reference TRBV28 and TRBJ1-5, is DVKVTQSSRYLVKRTGEKVFLECVQDMDHENMFWYRQDPGLGLRLIYFSYDVKMKEKGDIPEGYSVSREKKERFSLILESASTNQTSMYLCASSLSPGGHSQHFGDGTRLSIL.

The chain carries TRBV20-1 and TRBJ2-7; D is unresolved. Trimming removed 0 bases from V and 0 bases from J, with 15 bases in between. The CDR3 has 16 residues. CDR1 and CDR2 (germline): DFQATT, SNEGSKA (reference sequence). The CDR3 DNA is TGCAGTGCTAGAGATTCTCGTTTCGATAGCTCCTACGAGCAGTACTTC. This translates into CSARDSRFDSSYEQYF.

V and J are TRBV20-1 and TRBJ2-3; D is uncertain. Germline lookup yields CDR1 DFQATT and CDR2 SNEGSKA (reference sequence). The CDR3 loop spans 13 amino acids. The V end was cut by 0 bases, the J end by 0 bases, with 4 bases between. CDR3 amino acids: CSARDPSTDTQYF. The CDR3 region has the DNA TGCAGTGCTAGAGACCCTAGCACAGATACGCAGTATTTT.

This chain links TRBV7-8 with TRBJ1-5; D gene ambiguous. V was shortened by 4 bases and J by 7 bases, with 20 bases between the two germline ends. The CDR3 sequence is 16 residues long. The germline V gene has CDR1 SGHVS and CDR2 FQNEAQ. This chain's CDR3 is CASSWSAVTSGQPQHF. The CDR3 coding sequence is TGTGCCAGCAGCTGGTCCGCCGTCACTTCCGGACAGCCCCAGCATTTT.

The gene calls are TRBV11-2 and TRBJ2-7; no reliable D call. V was clipped by 8 bases and J by 2 bases, with 16 bases between them. There are 14 residues in the CDR3. Germline V lookup: CDR1 SGHAT, CDR2 FQNNGV. The CDR3 reads CASALDPDPYEQYF. The DNA of the CDR3 is TGTGCCAGCGCGCTTGACCCTGATCCCTACGAGCAGTACTTC.

This clonotype came up a few times. The gene calls are TRBV7-2 and TRBJ2-2; D is uncertain. CDR3 size: 16 residues. Deletions cut 2 bases from V and 8 bases from J, with 18 bases between. The germline V gene has CDR1 SGHTA and CDR2 FQGNSA. In DNA form, the CDR3 reads TGTGCCAGCAGCTTAAACCCCCGTCCTCGGCGTGGGGAGCTGTTTTTT. Amino acid sequence: CASSLNPRPRRGELFF.

This chain links TRBV20-1 with TRBJ1-1, with D possibly being TRBD1 (5 bases). This CDR3 has 15 residues. Germline-derived CDR1 and CDR2 are DFQATT and SNEGSKA (reference sequence). CDR3 in amino acids: CRAAGGQGGDTEAFF. CDR3 DNA: TGCAGGGCCGCGGGAGGCCAGGGAGGCGACACTGAAGCTTTCTTT.